This is a list of T cell receptor beta chains from one sample in a study of blood T cell repertoires in COVID-19. Sequenced by immunoSEQ multiplex PCR; TCRdb stores in-frame clones only, minus some. The top ten hold 7.9% of the sample, which has about 120,000 clones, 70% to 80% seen once. Sample: peripheral blood. These receptors were taken from a human donor in a cohort sampled during active COVID-19. Each CDR3 is given with its conserved first and last residue. Fields, in order: clone size, J gene, D gene, V gene, CDR3 protein, CDR3 DNA. D genes are given only for firm matches. Not every row has a clone size; where given, it reads once, few, many or a size class.

NA,TRBJ1-6,NA,TRBV7-9,CASSLGGGRDNSPLHF,TGTGCCAGCAGCTTAGGGGGCGGAAGGGATAATTCACCCCTCCACTTT
once,TRBJ2-7,TRBD2,TRBV6-5,CASSYSGGPHEQYF,TGTGCCAGCAGTTACAGCGGGGGGCCCCACGAGCAGTACTTC
once,TRBJ1-1,NA,TRBV4-1,CASSQVGRTEAFF,TGCGCCAGCAGCCAAGTGGGCAGGACTGAAGCTTTCTTT
NA,TRBJ2-7,NA,TRBV29-1,CSVGVEGAEEQYF,TGCAGCGTCGGGGTCGAGGGCGCGGAGGAGCAGTACTTC
NA,TRBJ1-3,TRBD1,TRBV9,CASSVDRDSGNTIYF,TGTGCCAGCAGCGTCGACAGGGACTCTGGAAACACCATATATTTT
NA,TRBJ1-1,TRBD1,TRBV7-9,CASSSGQGWSTEAFF,TGTGCCAGCAGCAGTGGACAGGGTTGGAGCACTGAAGCTTTCTTT
once,TRBJ2-7,NA,TRBV5-6,CASSLGDITYEQYF,TGTGCCAGCAGCTTGGGGGACATAACCTACGAGCAGTACTTC
NA,TRBJ2-7,NA,TRBV9,CASSVDGYEQYF,TGTGCCAGCAGCGTAGACGGCTACGAGCAGTACTTC
many,TRBJ2-7,NA,TRBV19,CASSLTGTHSYEQYF,TGTGCCAGTTCACTTACCGGGACACACTCCTACGAGCAGTACTTC
NA,TRBJ2-7,NA,TRBV3-1/TRBV3-2,CASSQDWSGIYEQYF,TGTGCCAGCAGCCAAGATTGGTCAGGGATCTACGAGCAGTACTTC
once,TRBJ2-3,NA,TRBV6-6,CASREGEASTDTQYF,TGTGCCAGCAGAGAGGGTGAGGCGAGCACAGATACGCAGTATTTT
NA,TRBJ2-5,NA,TRBV7-8,CASSLIAAADSQYF,TGTGCCAGCAGCTTGATTGCCGCAGCTGACAGCCAGTACTTC
NA,TRBJ1-1,NA,TRBV6-2/TRBV6-3,CASSYSMGRNTEAFF,TGTGCCAGCAGTTACTCGATGGGCAGGAACACTGAAGCTTTCTTT
NA,TRBJ2-7,NA,TRBV5-1,CASSLAGRGYEQYF,TGCGCCAGCAGCTTGGCCGGGCGGGGCTACGAGCAGTACTTC
NA,TRBJ1-6,NA,TRBV30,CAWRGQGNSPLHF,TGTGCCTGGAGGGGGCAGGGAAATTCACCCCTCCACTTT
NA,TRBJ1-2,NA,TRBV2,CASSERKAGRTYGYTF,TGTGCCAGCAGTGAGCGTAAAGCAGGGCGTACCTATGGCTACACCTTC
NA,TRBJ1-1,NA,TRBV5-8,CASSLDRDTEAFF,TGTGCCAGCAGCTTGGACAGAGACACTGAAGCTTTCTTT
few,TRBJ2-7,TRBD2,TRBV5-1,CASSLGLAGEYEQYF,TGCGCCAGCAGCTTGGGACTAGCGGGAGAGTACGAGCAGTACTTC
NA,TRBJ2-6,NA,TRBV7-8,CASSLFQGGRHRGANVLTF,TGTGCCAGCAGCTTATTCCAAGGGGGTCGACATAGAGGGGCCAACGTCCTGACTTTC
once,TRBJ2-1,TRBD2,TRBV27,CASRLKPGLAASSYNEQFF,TGTGCCAGCAGACTCAAGCCGGGACTAGCGGCCAGCTCCTACAATGAGCAGTTCTTC
once,TRBJ2-6,NA,TRBV5-1,CASSARTVASGANVLTF,TGCGCCAGCAGCGCGCGGACAGTTGCCTCTGGGGCCAACGTCCTGACTTTC
once,TRBJ1-1,TRBD1,TRBV2,CASSNGQANTEAFF,TGTGCCAGCAGCAACGGACAGGCAAACACTGAAGCTTTCTTT
NA,TRBJ1-2,NA,TRBV30,CAWSRQVGYGYTF,TGTGCCTGGAGTAGACAGGTCGGCTATGGCTACACCTTC